Shown below are 3 T cell receptor beta chains from a single sample sequenced in a study of T cells after yellow fever vaccination. From the 5' RACE reads, TCRdb called clonotypes with MiXCR, one entry per CDR3 protein. Among around 350,000 distinct CDR3 sequences listed, about 6% were seen once. This sample comprised PBMCs, obtained 5 days after the yellow fever booster vaccination. The receptors were sampled from a man in his thirties or forties who received the YFV17D yellow fever vaccine.

The V call is TRBV5-1, the J call TRBJ1-2; 7 bases line up with TRBD1. Trimming cost V 1 base and J 8 bases; bases outside gene matches: 14. Germline V gene data show CDR1 as SGHRS and CDR2 as YFSETQ. The CDR3 consists of 16 residues. CDR3 nucleotide sequence: TGCGCCAGCAGCTTGTGGACAGGCCAAATCCTTGGGGGCTACACCTTC. The encoded protein is CASSLWTGQILGGYTF. The whole variable domain, remainder taken from reference TRBV5-1 and TRBJ1-2, is KAGVTQTPRYLIKTRGQQVTLSCSPISGHRSVSWYQQTPGQGLQFLFEYFSETQRNKGNFPGRFSGRQFSNSRSEMNVSTLELGDSALYLCASSLWTGQILGGYTFGSGTRLTVV.

The table lists this clonotype with a few counts. This chain links TRBV6-5 with TRBJ2-2, with 7 bases fitting TRBD2. This CDR3 comprises 14 residues. Trimming took 0 bases from V and 6 from J; bases not matched to a gene: 1. Germline loops: CDR1 MNHEY, CDR2 SVGAGI. DNA of the CDR3: TGTGCCAGCAGTTACTCGGGGAGGGCCGGGGAGCTGTTTTTT. Residues: CASSYSGRAGELFF.

This clonotype was counted at least ten times. V and J are TRBV12-3 or TRBV12-4 and TRBJ2-3; no definite D call. Between the trimmed V and J ends, which lost 1 base and 10 bases, there was a span of 9 bases. The CDR3 length is 12 residues. This CDR3 reads CASSLEGSAQYF. Here the CDR3 DNA reads TGTGCCAGCAGTTTAGAAGGCTCGGCGCAGTATTTT.